This T cell receptor beta chain derives from a study of low-dose radiotherapy and immunotherapy resistance in tumors. Indicated time point: before trial treatment. Patients qualified if they had advanced solid tumors that lacked tumor-infiltrating lymphocytes. The CDR3 spans 15 residues. The V gene end was trimmed by 1 base and the J gene end by 8 bases; junction bases not matched to a gene: 11. The germline gives CDR1 SGHTA, CDR2 FQGNSA. TRAV- and TRBV-specific primers, spanning alpha and beta chains, primed first-strand cDNA. Both a constant-region primer and a V-primer adapter served to amplify TCRs across 20 PCR cycles. Through in vitro transcription, the mRNA that had been isolated was amplified. Each CDR3 protein is one row after TCRdb ran MiXCR on the reads. The repertoire consists of approximately 89,000 distinct CDR3 sequences, with approximately 19% occurring once and the leading ten covering around 6.1%.

This clonotype was recorded many times. The chain carries TRBV7-2 and TRBJ2-7; 7 bases match TRBD1. This receptor was obtained from a male donor with prostate cancer. The material sequenced was PBMCs, taken before treatment. The CDR3 is CASSLEGAGHQKQYF. As DNA, the CDR3 is TGTGCCAGCAGCTTAGAGGGGGCGGGCCACCAGAAGCAGTACTTC.